A single sample is the source of the 32 T cell receptor beta chains below, sequenced in a study of blood T cells in healthy people across ages. It was with a sample-barcoded 5' primer and a J-beta primer mix that a second PCR of roughly 6 to 11 cycles was run. TCRdb analysed the 5' RACE reads with MiXCR anew, one entry per CDR3 protein. The sample has about 1.4 million distinct CDR3 sequences, approximately 59% seen once. The sample taken for sequencing was blood. These TCRs come from a man younger than 35 in good health.

V usage is TRBV4-2 and J usage is TRBJ2-6; TRBD1 might be the D (5 bases). Trimming removed 3 bases from V and 2 bases from J, with 8 bases in between. Germline V CDR1 and CDR2: LGHNA, YNFKEQ. The CDR3 runs 15 residues. Here the CDR3 reads CASSQDKAGANVLTF. Written as DNA, the CDR3 is TGTGCCAGCAGCCAGGACAAGGCTGGGGCCAACGTCCTGACTTTC.

This clonotype has only a few counts. V gene TRBV20-1 combines with J gene TRBJ2-7; D is unclear. This CDR3 is built from 13 residues. V gave up 5 bases and J gave up 4 bases, with 15 bases separating them. Germline lookup yields CDR1 DFQATT and CDR2 SNEGSKA (reference sequence). CDR3 region: CSAAPEADYEQYF. As DNA, the CDR3 is TGCAGTGCTGCCCCTGAGGCCGATTACGAGCAGTACTTC.

J is TRBJ2-1 and V is TRBV7-2; TRBD2 matches 7 bases. The J segment lost 7 bases and the V segment lost 4 bases, leaving 13 bases of the junction unmatched. The CDR3 loop spans 16 amino acids. CDR1 is SGHTA, CDR2 FQGNSA, per germline. CDR3 region: CASSWTGRAGFNEQFF. CDR3 DNA sequence: TGTGCCAGCAGCTGGACGGGGCGAGCGGGATTTAATGAGCAGTTCTTC.

V is TRBV20-1 and J is TRBJ2-1; tentative D call: TRBD2 (7 bases). CDR3 length: 15 amino acids. The V gene lost 4 bases and the J gene lost 0 bases, with 13 bases spanning the gap. Germline V gene sequence: CDR1 DFQATT, CDR2 SNEGSKA (reference sequence). Written as DNA, the CDR3 is TGCAGTGCTACGCCCGGGGGGCCCTCCTACAATGAGCAGTTCTTC. It yields the protein CSATPGGPSYNEQFF.

The chain is built from TRBV18 and TRBJ2-3; TRBD2 agrees at 7 bases. The CDR3 loop spans 15 amino acids. With V trimmed by 3 bases and J by 6 bases, 9 bases remained unmatched. The germline V gene encodes CDR1 KGHSH and CDR2 LQKENI. The CDR3 is CASSPREDPNDTQYF. CDR3 DNA: TGTGCCAGCTCACCTCGGGAGGACCCGAACGATACGCAGTATTTT.

The chain carries TRBV11-2 and TRBJ2-5; D is perhaps TRBD1 (6 bases). The CDR3 runs 14 residues. Germline loops: CDR1 SGHAT, CDR2 FQNNGV. Trimming removed 4 bases from V and 2 bases from J, with 11 bases in between. CDR3 protein: CASSSEGEQETQYF. The CDR3, as DNA: TGTGCCAGCAGCTCCGAGGGGGAACAAGAGACCCAGTACTTC.

This clonotype came up a few times. The chain carries TRBV4-1 and TRBJ2-7; 7 bases agree with TRBD1. V lost 3 bases and J lost 2; bases outside the gene matches: 13. The CDR3 is 17 amino acids. Germline V lookup: CDR1 MGHRA, CDR2 YSYEKL. CDR3: CASSQRYGQAITYEQYF. The CDR3 DNA reads as TGCGCCAGCAGCCAGAGATACGGACAGGCAATAACCTACGAGCAGTACTTC.

V gene TRBV10-3 combines with J gene TRBJ2-3; D is ambiguous. V lost 1 base and J lost 2, with 10 bases in between. The V gene's germline CDR1 is ENHRY and CDR2 SYGVKD. The CDR3 sequence is 15 residues long. CDR3 coding DNA: TGTGCCATCAGTGAGTATGTACGTCCCACAGATACGCAGTATTTT. It encodes CAISEYVRPTDTQYF.

The chain is built from TRBV7-9 and TRBJ2-6; TRBD2 is a possible D gene (6 bases). The CDR3 runs 17 residues. Germline V gene data show CDR1 as SEHNR and CDR2 as FQNEAQ (reference sequence). Deletions cut 5 bases from V and 0 bases from J, with 14 bases between. CDR3 sequence reads: CASSAGSQLSGANVLTF. The CDR3 bases are TGTGCCAGCAGCGCGGGGAGCCAGCTCTCTGGGGCCAACGTCCTGACTTTC.

CDR3: CASSYRGGPTDTQYF. CDR3 in DNA: TGTGCCAGCAGTTATCGTGGGGGGCCCACAGATACGCAGTATTTT. The rearrangement uses TRBV6-2 or TRBV6-3 and TRBJ2-3; D is perhaps TRBD1 or TRBD2 (6 bases each). Between the trimmed V and J ends, which lost 3 bases and 2 bases, there was a span of 12 bases. The CDR3 consists of 15 residues. Germline CDR1 MNHEY, CDR2 SVGEGT.

This clonotype was seen once. J is TRBJ1-1 and V is TRBV20-1, with D possibly being TRBD1 (6 bases). The CDR3 is 14 residues long. Trimming left V 4 bases short and J 3 bases short, with 15 bases between. Germline loops: CDR1 DFQATT, CDR2 SNEGSKA (reference sequence). The CDR3 DNA reads as TGCAGTGCTACAACCACGGACAGTCACACTGAAGCTTTCTTT. This codes for CSATTTDSHTEAFF.

A word on this clonotype: Mismatch with germline at one junction end may stem from a read error. This chain joins TRBV6-2 or TRBV6-3 and TRBJ1-1; the D is unclear. Germline assignment: CDR1 MNHEY and CDR2 SVGEGT. The CDR3 is 10 residues long. The CDR3 DNA reads TGTGCCAGCAGGAACGCTGAAGCTTTCTTT. This gives the protein CASRNAEAFF.

The CDR3 region is CASSQVPTISSYEQYF. DNA of the CDR3: TGCGCCAGCAGCCAAGTTCCCACTATTAGCTCCTACGAGCAGTACTTC. The chain employs TRBV4-1 and TRBJ2-7; D not resolved. The CDR3 has 16 residues. The germline gives CDR1 MGHRA, CDR2 YSYEKL. The V end was cut by 1 base, the J end by 0 bases, with 13 bases between.

CDR3 loop: CSASWGRNEKLFF. The CDR3 nucleotides are TGCAGTGCTTCTTGGGGACGGAATGAAAAACTGTTTTTT. V gene TRBV20-1 combines with J gene TRBJ1-4, with a weak D call TRBD1 (5 bases). Trimming stripped 5 bases from V and 5 bases from J, with 12 bases between. In germline, CDR1 is DFQATT, CDR2 SNEGSKA (reference sequence). The CDR3 has 13 residues.

This rearrangement joins TRBV5-4 to TRBJ1-1, with a tentative D call TRBD1 (6 bases). Per germline, CDR1 SGHNT and CDR2 YYREEE (reference sequence). V lost 4 bases, J lost 7 bases, and 17 bases lay in between. The CDR3 runs 14 residues. CDR3: CASSRVGGGDEAFF. Here the CDR3 DNA reads TGTGCCAGCAGCCGCGTAGGAGGGGGTGATGAAGCTTTCTTT.

This clonotype has a handful of counts. The gene calls are TRBV27 and TRBJ1-5, with unresolved D. Germline V CDR1 and CDR2: MNHEY, SMNVEV (reference sequence). Trimming pared 5 bases from V and 0 bases from J, leaving 11 bases between. This CDR3 is 15 amino acids long. DNA of the CDR3: TGTGCCAGCAGTCCGACTGATCATAGCAATCAGCCCCAGCATTTT. It specifies CASSPTDHSNQPQHF.

This clonotype was picked up one time. The chain links TRBV27 to TRBJ2-7; D is uncertain. The CDR3 totals 13 residues. Per the germline V gene, CDR1 is MNHEY and CDR2 is SMNVEV (reference sequence). Trimming took off 3 bases at V and 5 bases at J, with 11 bases between the two ends. The CDR3 sequence is CASSFTPGDEQYF. The CDR3 nucleotides read TGTGCCAGCAGTTTCACCCCCGGCGACGAGCAGTACTTC.

J is TRBJ2-7 and V is TRBV27, with D perhaps given as TRBD1 or TRBD2 (5 bases each). There are 15 residues in the CDR3. Germline V gives CDR1 MNHEY, CDR2 SMNVEV (reference sequence). V was cut by 0 bases and J by 0 bases, with 9 bases left in between. The CDR3 DNA follows: TGTGCCAGCAGTTTATCGAGGGACGGCTCCTACGAGCAGTACTTC. Protein: CASSLSRDGSYEQYF.

The chain employs TRBV6-2 or TRBV6-3 and TRBJ2-1; 9 bases align to TRBD2. V shed 4 bases, J shed 9 bases, and the junction held 7 bases outside the gene matches. Germline V gene sequence: CDR1 MNHEY, CDR2 SVGEGT. CDR3 length equals 14 residues. As DNA, the CDR3 is TGTGCCAGCAGTTGGGGGACTAGCCTTGCTGAGCAGTTCTTC. Protein product: CASSWGTSLAEQFF.

This chain uses TRBV20-1 with TRBJ2-7; the match to TRBD1 covers 7 bases. The germline V gene encodes CDR1 DFQATT and CDR2 SNEGSKA (reference sequence). The CDR3 has 15 amino acids. Unmatched junction bases numbered 7, after V lost 1 base and J lost 1 base. In nucleotides, the CDR3 is TGCAGTGCTAGAGGTCGGGACAGCTCTTCCTACGAGCAGTACTTC. Its translation is CSARGRDSSSYEQYF.

The table lists this clonotype with a few counts. The chain joins TRBV20-1 to TRBJ1-6; TRBD1 matches at 8 bases. Germline assignment: CDR1 DFQATT and CDR2 SNEGSKA (reference sequence). Unmatched junction bases numbered 9, after V lost 7 bases and J lost 10 bases. The CDR3 is made up of 13 amino acids. The CDR3 DNA reads as TGCAGTGGGACAGGGCCTGGTGAATCACCCCTCCACTTT. This translates into CSGTGPGESPLHF.

V gene TRBV3-1 combines with J gene TRBJ2-1; unclear D gene. From germline, CDR1 is LGHDT and CDR2 YNNKEL (reference sequence). V was cut by 0 bases and J by 3 bases, with 6 bases left in between. The CDR3 has 14 amino acids. CDR3 in DNA: TGTGCCAGCAGCCAAGATAACTACTACAATGAGCAGTTCTTC. It codes for CASSQDNYYNEQFF.

The chain combines TRBV25-1 with TRBJ2-6, with 10 bases that match TRBD1. Trimming took 3 bases from V and 4 from J; bases not matched to a gene: 12. This CDR3 comprises 19 residues. Germline CDR1 and CDR2: MGHDK and SYGVNS. CDR3 in DNA: TGTGCCAGCAGTGATCCCCGACAGGGGGCGCTTTCCGGGGCCAACGTCCTGACTTTC. This encodes CASSDPRQGALSGANVLTF.

This clonotype was seen many times. The chain combines TRBV20-1 with TRBJ1-2, with D maybe TRBD1 (5 bases). Germline V gene sequence: CDR1 DFQATT, CDR2 SNEGSKA (reference sequence). The CDR3 length is 15 residues. Trimming shortened V by 3 bases and J by 2 bases, and 16 bases separated the two germline ends. CDR3 coding DNA: TGCAGTGCTAGGGATTCTCGGGGGGGAAACTATGGCTACACCTTC. Encoded protein: CSARDSRGGNYGYTF.

The chain recombines TRBV6-6 with TRBJ1-4; 7 positions match TRBD1. Germline V lookup: CDR1 MNHNY, CDR2 SVGAGI (reference sequence). The CDR3 has 14 amino acids. V was clipped by 6 bases and J by 8 bases; unmatched bases: 9. CDR3 loop: CASRQGGAGEKLFF. CDR3 nucleotide sequence: TGTGCCAGCAGGCAAGGGGGCGCTGGCGAAAAACTGTTTTTT.

This clonotype has more than one count but fewer than ten. The chain's CDR3 is CSDRTSGGFTDTQYF. CDR3 in DNA: TGCAGCGATAGGACTAGCGGGGGATTCACAGATACGCAGTATTTT. The rearrangement uses TRBV29-1 and TRBJ2-3, with 13 bases lining up with TRBD2. The CDR3 totals 15 residues. V gave up 7 bases and J gave up 2 bases; unmatched junction bases: 6. CDR1 and CDR2 (germline): SQVTM, ANQGSEA.

The chain couples TRBV20-1 to TRBJ2-7, with D possibly TRBD1 on 6 matching bases. The length of the CDR3 is 16 residues. From germline, CDR1 is DFQATT and CDR2 SNEGSKA (reference sequence). Between the trimmed V and J ends, which lost 0 bases and 2 bases, there was a span of 17 bases. For the CDR3, the DNA is TGCAGTGCTAGAGAATTTGGGGCAGGGGTGCCCTACGAGCAGTACTTC. Protein: CSAREFGAGVPYEQYF.

This chain links TRBV6-5 with TRBJ2-4; no firm D call. The CDR3 loop spans 13 amino acids. The germline V and J ends were trimmed by 4 bases and 13 bases, with 17 bases remaining between them. Germline V gene data show CDR1 as MNHEY and CDR2 as SVGAGI. CDR3 loop: CASSFGRSNEQYF. The CDR3 nucleotides read TGTGCCAGCAGTTTTGGTAGGAGCAATGAGCAGTACTTC.

This clonotype occurred once. The rearrangement joins TRBV4-1 to TRBJ1-4, with D tentatively TRBD1 (5 bases). V lost 0 bases and J lost 5, with 10 bases in between. CDR1 MGHRA and CDR2 YSYEKL come from the germline V gene. The CDR3 is 15 amino acids. The CDR3: CASSQDLAGNEKLFF. CDR3 in DNA: TGCGCCAGCAGCCAAGACCTGGCAGGGAATGAAAAACTGTTTTTT.

The CDR3 is CASSYFPTGQETQYF. CDR3 coding DNA: TGTGCCAGCAGTTACTTCCCAACAGGCCAAGAGACCCAGTACTTC. This chain links TRBV6-2 or TRBV6-3 with TRBJ2-5; tentatively, D is TRBD1 (5 bases). The CDR3 loop spans 15 amino acids. Germline V gene lookup returns CDR1 MNHEY and CDR2 SVGEGT. V lost 1 base, J lost 1 base, and 10 bases lay in between.

This clonotype is a singleton in its sample. The gene calls are TRBV4-2 and TRBJ2-7; 14 bases fit TRBD2. V shed 3 bases, J shed 4 bases, and the junction held 8 bases outside the gene matches. The CDR3 is made up of 17 amino acids. In germline, CDR1 is LGHNA, CDR2 YNFKEQ. CDR3 DNA sequence: TGTGCCAGCAGCCACCGCGTGACTAGCGGGGGGGTATACGAGCAGTACTTC. Translating gives CASSHRVTSGGVYEQYF.

This clonotype was counted only a few times. This chain connects TRBV29-1 to TRBJ1-1, with D unresolved. Trimming pared 1 base from V and 4 bases from J, leaving 7 bases between. The V gene's germline CDR1 is SQVTM and CDR2 ANQGSEA. CDR3 size: 12 residues. The CDR3: CSVEGMFTEAFF. As DNA, the CDR3 is TGCAGCGTTGAAGGAATGTTCACTGAAGCTTTCTTT.